The TCR beta chain described here comes from a study of T-cell reconstitution after alpha-beta-depleted transplantation in children. Study outcomes and limitations: T-cell counts and diversity at one year post-transplant came mainly from newly produced T cells. Alpha-beta T cells about two months after transplant reportedly derived from several hundred expanded graft clones.

Preparation of the TCRbeta library was carried out with unique molecular identifiers. TCRdb analysed the PCR reads with MiXCR anew, one entry per CDR3 protein. The sample yields 250,000 to 400,000 distinct CDR3 sequences, roughly 21% seen once. This CDR3 spans 19 amino acids. V gave up 1 base and J gave up 7 bases; unmatched junction bases: 10. The V gene's germline CDR1 is SGHTA and CDR2 FQGTGA. As to this clonotype: Antigen unknown.

The V call is TRBV7-3, the J call TRBJ2-1; 16 bases fit TRBD2. This TCR was sampled from a male patient aged 10 to 17 who had a stem cell transplant for acute lymphoblastic leukemia, so the T cells may come from the graft donor. Sequencing was performed on PBMCs, mostly from graft donor cells, taken 180 days after TCRalphabeta/CD19-depleted stem cell transplant. The CDR3 loop is CASSLNTGLAGGPKNEQFF. CDR3 bases: TGTGCCAGCAGCTTAAACACGGGACTAGCGGGAGGGCCGAAGAATGAGCAGTTCTTC.